This TCR beta chain originates from a study of graft-versus-host responses after intestinal transplantation. Study at large: In this cohort, recipients had multivisceral, liver-intestinal, or isolated intestinal transplants. Anti-thymocyte globulin induction preceded about 3 years of tacrolimus and steroid maintenance in all recipients.

General study findings and limits: The presence of high graft-versus-host to host-versus-graft clonal ratios in allografts characterized patients with graft-donor T cell macrochimerism. GvH clones were found in recipient marrow; some appeared first in ileum or blood.

The assay was immunoSEQ multiplex PCR, and TCRdb's table has in-frame clones only and misses some. The sample shows more than 90,000 clones, around 90% of them seen only once. V lost 6 bases, J lost 4 bases, and 13 bases lay in between. Germline V gene lookup returns CDR1 MNHEY and CDR2 SVGAGI. This CDR3 is built from 13 residues. As to this clone: Its matching antigen is unknown.

The clonotype comes from a human donor who was the organ donor for an intestinal transplant. The sequenced sample was unstimulated CD4+ T cells sorted from spleen or lymph node cells, obtained before transplant. The rearrangement uses TRBV6-5 and TRBJ2-7; D is perhaps TRBD2 (6 bases). CDR3 sequence (DNA): TGTGCCAGCAGACCGGGAGTAGATTACGAGCAGTACTTC. As protein: CASRPGVDYEQYF.